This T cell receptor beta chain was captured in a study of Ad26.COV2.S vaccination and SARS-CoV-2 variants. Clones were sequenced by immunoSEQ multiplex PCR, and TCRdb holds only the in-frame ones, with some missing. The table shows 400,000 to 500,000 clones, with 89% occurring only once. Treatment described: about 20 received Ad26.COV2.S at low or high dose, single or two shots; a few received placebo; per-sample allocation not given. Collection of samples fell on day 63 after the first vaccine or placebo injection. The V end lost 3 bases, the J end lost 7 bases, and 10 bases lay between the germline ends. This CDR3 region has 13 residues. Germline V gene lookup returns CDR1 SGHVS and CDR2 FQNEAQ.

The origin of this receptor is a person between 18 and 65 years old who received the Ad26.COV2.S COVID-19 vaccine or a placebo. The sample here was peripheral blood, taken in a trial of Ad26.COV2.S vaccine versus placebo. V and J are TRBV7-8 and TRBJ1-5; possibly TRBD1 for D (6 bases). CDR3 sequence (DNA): TGTGCCAGCAGCTTCCCAGGGGACCAGCCCCAGCATTTT. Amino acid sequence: CASSFPGDQPQHF.